The 25 T cell receptor beta chains in this list originate from one sample, sequenced in a study of T cell responses to AZD1222 COVID-19 vaccine. The protocol was immunoSEQ multiplex PCR, while the TCRdb copy is restricted to in-frame clones and leaves out a portion. In the table there are about 150,000 clones, roughly nine tenths of which are singletons. Sequencing was performed on peripheral blood, taken 28 days after the second AZD1222 dose. All receptors derive from an adult who received the AZD1222 COVID-19 vaccine.

This clone was seen only once. Here the CDR3 reads CASSPLLRTSGSRNNEQFF. The CDR3 DNA sequence: TGTGCCAGCAGCCCATTATTGAGGACTAGCGGGAGTCGAAACAATGAGCAGTTCTTC. V gene TRBV7-8 combines with J gene TRBJ2-1, with 13 bases matching TRBD2. This CDR3 contains 19 residues. V dropped 5 bases and J dropped 5; count of bases not matched to a gene: 15. Germline-derived CDR1 and CDR2 are SGHVS and FQNEAQ.

This chain links TRBV19 with TRBJ1-3; D is unclear. Germline V gene sequence: CDR1 LNHDA, CDR2 SQIVND (reference sequence). Trimming removed 4 bases at V and 2 bases at J, with 9 bases between. The CDR3 is 14 residues long. The CDR3 DNA reads TGTGCCAGTAGTAGCGTAGCCGCTGGAAACACCATATATTTT. As protein: CASSSVAAGNTIYF. Supplemented by reference TRBV19 and TRBJ1-3, the full variable domain reads DGGITQSPKYLFRKEGQNVTLSCEQNLNHDAMYWYRQDPGQGLRLIYYSQIVNDFQKGDIAEGYSVSREKKESFPLTVTSAQKNPTAFYLCASSSVAAGNTIYFGEGSWLTVV.

This sequence joins TRBV4-3 and TRBJ1-2, with D perhaps matching TRBD1 (5 bases). The CDR3 covers 15 residues. Trimming cost V 0 bases and J 7 bases, with 15 bases left between them. Per the germline V gene, CDR1 is LGHNA and CDR2 is YSLEER. CDR3 amino acids: CASSQEGEDRRGYTF. The CDR3 DNA reads as TGCGCCAGCAGCCAAGAAGGTGAAGACAGACGTGGCTACACCTTC.

The chain uses TRBV10-3 and TRBJ2-7, with 8 bases aligning to TRBD2. J gave up 2 bases and V 0 bases, and 3 bases lay outside the gene matches. The CDR3 is made up of 15 amino acids. The V gene's germline CDR1 is ENHRY and CDR2 SYGVKD. This CDR3 is CAISESREAPYEQYF. The CDR3 DNA follows: TGTGCCATCAGTGAGTCGCGGGAGGCCCCCTACGAGCAGTACTTC.

The chain is built from TRBV7-3 and TRBJ2-1; 10 bases agree with TRBD2. The CDR3 runs 13 residues. The V gene end was trimmed by 5 bases and the J gene end by 7 bases; junction bases not matched to a gene: 2. Germline values: CDR1 SGHTA, CDR2 FQGTGA. The CDR3 DNA reads TGTGCCAGCAGCCCTAGCGGGAGTAATGAGCAGTTCTTC. Encoded protein: CASSPSGSNEQFF.

The gene calls are TRBV12-3 or TRBV12-4 and TRBJ1-6; D perhaps matches TRBD1 (5 bases). This CDR3 is 12 amino acids long. Between the trimmed V and J ends, which lost 5 bases and 9 bases, there was a span of 8 bases. The CDR3 bases are TGTGCCAGCAGTACGGGGGTTTCACCCCTCCACTTT. Protein: CASSTGVSPLHF.

The chain couples TRBV4-3 to TRBJ2-7, with 9 bases that match TRBD1. The CDR3 sequence is 19 residues long. Germline trimming cut 0 bases from V and 1 base from J; bases unmatched to any gene: 13. Per the germline V gene, CDR1 is LGHNA and CDR2 is YSLEER. The CDR3 here is CASSQENRGRDRESYEQYF. The DNA of the CDR3 is TGCGCCAGCAGCCAAGAGAATCGGGGTAGGGACAGGGAGTCCTACGAGCAGTACTTC.

This sequence joins TRBV30 and TRBJ1-3, with D unclear. V was trimmed by 5 bases and J by 4 bases, leaving 18 bases between them. Looked up from germline, CDR1 is GTSNPN and CDR2 is SVGIG (reference sequence). This CDR3 region has 15 residues. This CDR3 is CAWGYGRRLGNTIYF. CDR3 nucleotides: TGTGCCTGGGGTTATGGGCGCAGGTTGGGAAACACCATATATTTT.

This clone was seen only once. The V gene is TRBV3-1 (or the pseudogene TRBV3-2), the J gene TRBJ1-1, with unresolved D. CDR1 is LGHDT and CDR2 is YNNKEL in the germline V gene (reference sequence). This CDR3 is 13 amino acids long. The V gene lost 2 bases and the J gene lost 5 bases, with 9 bases spanning the gap. Here the CDR3 reads CASSQKGGTEAFF. The CDR3 nucleotides are TGTGCCAGCAGCCAAAAGGGTGGGACTGAAGCTTTCTTT.

J is TRBJ2-3 and V is TRBV7-6; D unclear. Germline V gene sequence: CDR1 SGHVS, CDR2 FNYEAQ. V lost 3 bases and J 6 bases, leaving 10 bases between the germline ends. The CDR3 runs to 13 residues. CDR3 DNA sequence: TGTGCCAGCAGCTTGACATACTCTGATACGCAGTATTTT. Translating it yields CASSLTYSDTQYF.

The chain joins TRBV24-1 to TRBJ2-1, with 8 bases fitting TRBD1. Germline values: CDR1 KGHDR, CDR2 SFDVKD. The ends lost 6 bases at V and 3 bases at J; junction bases unmatched: 6. This CDR3 has 15 amino acids. CDR3 loop: CATSTQGAGYNEQFF. CDR3 bases: TGTGCCACCAGTACTCAGGGGGCCGGCTACAATGAGCAGTTCTTC.

The CDR3 is CASRNRATDTQYF. As DNA, the CDR3 is TGTGCCAGCAGGAACAGGGCCACAGATACGCAGTATTTT. The gene calls are TRBV28 and TRBJ2-3, with D tentatively TRBD1 (6 bases). Per germline, CDR1 MDHEN and CDR2 SYDVKM. The CDR3 covers 13 residues. Trimming pared 6 bases from V and 2 bases from J, leaving 9 bases between.

The gene calls are TRBV4-1 and TRBJ2-4; possible D gene TRBD1, 5 bases. Germline-derived CDR1 and CDR2 are MGHRA and YSYEKL. Trimming stripped 0 bases from V and 0 bases from J, with 12 bases between. The CDR3 has 17 amino acids. This CDR3 reads CASSQDPLGLAKNIQYF. DNA of the CDR3: TGCGCCAGCAGCCAAGACCCACTGGGGCTAGCCAAAAACATTCAGTACTTC.

This clone came up once. This chain connects TRBV6-4 to TRBJ1-2; D may be TRBD1 (5 bases). V was clipped by 4 bases and J by 0 bases, with 12 bases between them. Looked up from germline, CDR1 is MRHNA and CDR2 is SNTAGT. The CDR3 is made up of 15 amino acids. The CDR3 nucleotides read TGTGCCAGCAGTGCGGGGGGGGGATCTAACTATGGCTACACCTTC. Protein: CASSAGGGSNYGYTF.

J is TRBJ2-3 and V is TRBV27; D is ambiguous. The germline V gene has CDR1 MNHEY and CDR2 SMNVEV (reference sequence). CDR3 length equals 15 residues. V lost 3 bases and J lost 7, with 17 bases in between. CDR3 nucleotides: TGTGCCAGCAGTTTCCCCTCGCTAGATGTTAATACGCAGTATTTT. This sequence encodes CASSFPSLDVNTQYF.

The chain recombines TRBV19 with TRBJ1-2; D call uncertain. Trimming shortened V by 8 bases and J by 4 bases, and 14 bases separated the two germline ends. The length of the CDR3 is 13 residues. CDR1 LNHDA and CDR2 SQIVND come from the germline V gene (reference sequence). CDR3 nucleotides: TGTGCCAGTTTAGAGACGGGTGCCTATGGCTACACCTTC. It specifies CASLETGAYGYTF.

This chain links TRBV30 with TRBJ2-3, with 11 bases matching TRBD1. The CDR3 has 16 residues. V was pared by 0 bases and J by 6 bases, with 8 bases of the junction left unmatched. Germline CDR1 reads GTSNPN; CDR2 reads SVGIG (reference sequence). Here the CDR3 DNA reads TGTGCCTGGAGTGTACCCCGGGACAGGGGGGGGGATACGCAGTATTTT. Amino acid sequence: CAWSVPRDRGGDTQYF.

CDR3 protein: CASSVGGTSHTGELFF. In DNA form, the CDR3 reads TGTGCCAGCAGCGTAGGTGGGACTAGCCACACCGGGGAGCTGTTTTTT. The chain links TRBV9 to TRBJ2-2; 9 nucleotides line up with TRBD2. The CDR3 spans 16 residues. The V segment lost 0 bases and the J segment 3 bases; nucleotides outside the gene matches: 3. Looked up from germline, CDR1 is SGDLS and CDR2 is YYNGEE.

This clone was found once. V usage is TRBV9 and J usage is TRBJ1-1; D not certain. This CDR3 has 15 amino acids. CDR1 is SGDLS and CDR2 is YYNGEE in the germline V gene. With 0 bases removed from V and 0 bases from J, the gap between germline ends came to 9 bases. CDR3 sequence reads: CASSVGVGMNTEAFF. The CDR3 nucleotides read TGTGCCAGCAGCGTAGGGGTGGGTATGAACACTGAAGCTTTCTTT.

The chain is built from TRBV10-3 and TRBJ1-1; D is possibly TRBD1 (5 bases). V was pared by 2 bases and J by 8 bases, with 12 bases between. The CDR3 contains 13 residues. Germline V gene lookup returns CDR1 ENHRY and CDR2 SYGVKD. Here the CDR3 reads CAISERVREEAFF. CDR3 DNA sequence: TGTGCCATCAGTGAGAGGGTCAGGGAAGAAGCTTTCTTT.

The CDR3 DNA reads as TGTGCCAGCAGTCCCGGGACAGGCAAGGGGAACACTGAAGCTTTCTTT. It encodes CASSPGTGKGNTEAFF. This rearrangement joins TRBV27 to TRBJ1-1; 8 bases line up with TRBD1. This CDR3 has 16 residues. Germline V gene lookup returns CDR1 MNHEY and CDR2 SMNVEV (reference sequence). V lost 5 bases to trimming and J lost 1 base; unmatched junction nucleotides: 9.

The V gene is TRBV10-3, the J gene TRBJ2-7; D call uncertain. Trimming took off 0 bases at V and 3 bases at J, with 9 bases between the two ends. CDR1 ENHRY and CDR2 SYGVKD come from the germline V gene. This CDR3 spans 14 amino acids. CDR3 region: CAISESARSYEQYF. The CDR3 bases are TGTGCCATCAGTGAGTCGGCAAGAAGCTACGAGCAGTACTTC.

This clone has a handful of counts. Different DNA sequences within this sample yield the same CDR3. This chain joins TRBV18 and TRBJ2-5; D unclear. The ends were cut back, 2 bases at V and 4 bases at J, with 2 bases in the middle. Germline V lookup: CDR1 KGHSH, CDR2 LQKENI. This CDR3 region has 11 residues. The CDR3: CASSPGETQYF. The CDR3 DNA sequence: TGTGCCAGCTCACCAGGAGAGACCCAGTACTTC.

The chain combines TRBV3-1 (or the pseudogene TRBV3-2) with TRBJ2-7, with TRBD2 matching 10 bases. V was clipped by 4 bases and J by 2 bases; unmatched bases: 2. The CDR3 runs 14 residues. The germline CDR1 and CDR2 sequences are LGHDT and YNNKEL (reference sequence). CDR3 coding DNA: TGTGCCAGCAGCCCAAGCGGGGGGGCCTACGAGCAGTACTTC. This gives the protein CASSPSGGAYEQYF.

J is TRBJ2-7 and V is TRBV28, with no clear D. Germline V gene data show CDR1 as MDHEN and CDR2 as SYDVKM. The V and J ends lost 6 bases and 9 bases respectively, with 15 bases between them. The CDR3 extends over 12 amino acids. CDR3: CASSSLVLGQYF. CDR3 nucleotides: TGTGCCAGCAGCTCCTTAGTGCTGGGGCAGTACTTC.